A selection of T cell receptor beta chains follows, all from one sample in a study of blood T cell repertoires in COVID-19. Sequencing used immunoSEQ multiplex PCR; TCRdb keeps in-frame clones, though not all of them. The sample lists approximately 140,000 clones, roughly 90% occurring once. The specimen was peripheral blood. These receptor sequences come from a man in his fifties with active or convalescent COVID-19. CDR3s include the opening cysteine and the closing phenylalanine or tryptophan. A D gene is named only where the DNA matches it firmly. Size tells how often a clone was seen (once, few, many) or the class of an expanded clone, and some rows leave it out.

DNA	CDR3	D	J	size	V
TGTGCCAGTATCACAGCTAACACTGAAGCTTTCTTT	CASITANTEAFF	.	TRBJ1-1	.	TRBV19
TGTGCCAGCAGCCCCTCCAGGGATTCACCCCTCCACTTT	CASSPSRDSPLHF	.	TRBJ1-6	.	TRBV3-1/TRBV3-2
TGTGCCACCAGTGACCCTGGACTAGCGGGAGTTTACAACACCGGGGAGCTGTTTTTT	CATSDPGLAGVYNTGELFF	TRBD2	TRBJ2-2	.	TRBV24-1
TGTGCCAGTAGTTACAGGGGGCCCTACAATGAGCAGTTCTTC	CASSYRGPYNEQFF	TRBD1	TRBJ2-1	.	TRBV19
TGTGCCAGCAGCTTAGCGCCAGGACTAGCCGCTAATGAGCAGTTCTTC	CASSLAPGLAANEQFF	TRBD2	TRBJ2-1	.	TRBV7-9
TGTGCCAGCAGTTGGAGAACCGATCAGCCCCAGCATTTT	CASSWRTDQPQHF	.	TRBJ1-5	.	TRBV25-1
TGTGCCAGCAGACCTAGCGGGGGAAGCACAGATACGCAGTATTTT	CASRPSGGSTDTQYF	TRBD2	TRBJ2-3	.	TRBV6-2/TRBV6-3
TGTGCCAGCAGTTACACGCAGGGGGCTAATCAGCCCCAGCATTTT	CASSYTQGANQPQHF	TRBD1	TRBJ1-5	.	TRBV6-2/TRBV6-3
TGTGCCAGCAGCACTCAGACAGGGGTCACAGATACGCAGTATTTT	CASSTQTGVTDTQYF	TRBD1	TRBJ2-3	.	TRBV5-6
TGCAGTGCTAATGACGGCCCCGGACAGGGAGATCAGCCCCAGCATTTT	CSANDGPGQGDQPQHF	TRBD1	TRBJ1-5	.	TRBV20-1
TGTGCCAGCAGTGAACCCGGGGGGGCTTTGGAGACCCAGTACTTC	CASSEPGGALETQYF	TRBD2	TRBJ2-5	.	TRBV27
TGTGCCAGCAGGTCGACAGGGCTCTCCTACGAGCAGTACTTC	CASRSTGLSYEQYF	TRBD1	TRBJ2-7	.	TRBV28
TGTGCCAGCAGCTTAACGACGGGTGATCAGCCCCAGCATTTT	CASSLTTGDQPQHF	.	TRBJ1-5	.	TRBV7-9
TGTGCCAGCAGCCAAGGACATACGAACACTGAAGCTTTCTTT	CASSQGHTNTEAFF	.	TRBJ1-1	.	TRBV3-1/TRBV3-2
TGCGCCAGCAGCCGATCGAGTTTCGGGTCTCGGGACGAGCAGTACTTC	CASSRSSFGSRDEQYF	.	TRBJ2-7	.	TRBV4-3
TGTGCCAGCAGTTTACTGCGGGCAACTAATGAAAAACTGTTTTTT	CASSLLRATNEKLFF	.	TRBJ1-4	few	TRBV28
TGTGCCAGCAGCCGTGGGACTAGCAGCTCCTACAATGAGCAGTTCTTC	CASSRGTSSSYNEQFF	TRBD2	TRBJ2-1	.	TRBV7-6
TGTGCCAGCATCGCGGGAGGGGCTAATGAAAAACTGTTTTTT	CASIAGGANEKLFF	.	TRBJ1-4	once	TRBV28
TGTGCCAGCAGTTACTCGATGGGACAGGGACACTATGGCTACACCTTC	CASSYSMGQGHYGYTF	TRBD1	TRBJ1-2	.	TRBV6-5
TGCGCCAGCACCATCCGGGGGGGTAGCGGGAGCACAGATACGCAGTATTTT	CASTIRGGSGSTDTQYF	TRBD2	TRBJ2-3	.	TRBV5-1
TGTGCCAGCTCACCGACTTCAGGGGCCCTCACCTACGAGCAGTACTTC	CASSPTSGALTYEQYF	.	TRBJ2-7	.	TRBV18
TGTGCCAGCACCCAGATGGACGGACTCCATGGCTACACCTTC	CASTQMDGLHGYTF	.	TRBJ1-2	.	TRBV7-9
TGTGCCAGCAGCCGGCAGGCCCCAGGCACTGAAGCTTTCTTT	CASSRQAPGTEAFF	.	TRBJ1-1	.	TRBV5-5
TGTGCCAGCACCCTGTGGCGGGACCCCTCTACGGAGCAGTTCTTC	CASTLWRDPSTEQFF	.	TRBJ2-1	.	TRBV2
TGTGCCTGGAGTGTACAAAGGACTAGCGGGAGTGCCAAAAACATTCAGTACTTC	CAWSVQRTSGSAKNIQYF	TRBD2	TRBJ2-4	.	TRBV30
TGTGCCACCAGTGATTTGGGACACCAGGAGACCCAGTACTTC	CATSDLGHQETQYF	.	TRBJ2-5	.	TRBV24-1
TGCGCCAGCAGCCAAGTGGGACTAGCGGGAGAGAGCAATGAGCAGTTCTTC	CASSQVGLAGESNEQFF	TRBD2	TRBJ2-1	.	TRBV4-1
TGTGCCAGCAGTGGGGGGAACCGGGGGTACGAGCAGTACTTC	CASSGGNRGYEQYF	.	TRBJ2-7	.	TRBV25-1
TGTGCCAGCAGCTCCGGACTAGCGGGAGTCAATGAGCAGTTCTTC	CASSSGLAGVNEQFF	TRBD2	TRBJ2-1	.	TRBV7-3
TGTGCCAGCAGCTTAGATGGGACACAAGAGACCCAGTACTTC	CASSLDGTQETQYF	.	TRBJ2-5	.	TRBV7-9
TGTGCCAGCAGTGAACTAGCGAGACGGCAGTTCTTC	CASSELARRQFF	.	TRBJ2-1	.	TRBV6-1
TGCGCCAGCAGCCAAGGCTCGGCTTGGGCTACTGGAAGGTACGAGCAGTACTTC	CASSQGSAWATGRYEQYF	.	TRBJ2-7	.	TRBV4-3
TGCAGCGTACGGACAGGGTTTAATGAAAAACTGTTTTTT	CSVRTGFNEKLFF	TRBD1	TRBJ1-4	.	TRBV29-1
TGTGCCAGTAGTGAAACAGGGGTGATAGGCACAGATACGCAGTATTTT	CASSETGVIGTDTQYF	TRBD1	TRBJ2-3	.	TRBV19
TGTGCCAGCAGTACCCCGACATACACCGGGGAGCTGTTTTTT	CASSTPTYTGELFF	.	TRBJ2-2	.	TRBV28
TGTGCCACCAGTGATCTCGGACAGGGGGCCAGCACAGATACGCAGTATTTT	CATSDLGQGASTDTQYF	TRBD1	TRBJ2-3	.	TRBV24-1
TGTGCCAGCAGTGATCAACTATACAATGAGCAGTTCTTC	CASSDQLYNEQFF	.	TRBJ2-1	.	TRBV2
TGTGCCAGCAGCAAAGGACGGCGGGAGCGTCAAAAATGGGTCGACACAGATACGCAGTATTTT	CASSKGRRERQKWVDTDTQYF	.	TRBJ2-3	.	TRBV21-1
TGTGCCAGCAGTCTCCTTAGCGGATCAAACACCGGGGAGCTGTTTTTT	CASSLLSGSNTGELFF	.	TRBJ2-2	.	TRBV7-6
TGTGCCAGTAGTAGCCCCGGCCTAGCGGACGAGCAGTACTTC	CASSSPGLADEQYF	TRBD2	TRBJ2-7	few	TRBV19
TGTGCCAGCAGTTACGAAGAGCACAGTGGCTGGGGCAATCAGCCCCAGCATTTT	CASSYEEHSGWGNQPQHF	.	TRBJ1-5	.	TRBV6-2/TRBV6-3
TGTGCCAGCTCTCCCCCCGTGGGACTCGGTAATTCACCCCTCCACTTT	CASSPPVGLGNSPLHF	.	TRBJ1-6	few	TRBV18
TGTGCCAGCAGCCCCGGCGGGGTGACGGAGACCCAGTACTTC	CASSPGGVTETQYF	.	TRBJ2-5	.	TRBV9
TGTGCCAGCAGCACAGGGGGCTCTGGAAACACCATATATTTT	CASSTGGSGNTIYF	TRBD1	TRBJ1-3	.	TRBV9
TGTGCCATCAGCACCGGGACAGCTAATTCACCCCTCCACTTT	CAISTGTANSPLHF	TRBD1	TRBJ1-6	.	TRBV10-3